This T cell receptor beta chain came from a study of T cells in Graves' hyperthyroidism and ophthalmopathy. Looking at the study overall: Blood was drawn when the patient was first diagnosed and still untreated. Overall study results and limits: Using 13 V-J features, a model discriminated ophthalmopathy from stable hyperthyroidism.

This clonotype was counted a few times. The target antigen is unknown. Trimming cost V 0 bases and J 8 bases, with 11 bases left between them. The CDR3 length is 14 residues. CDR1 is DFQATT, CDR2 SNEGSKA, per germline (reference sequence). The TCR beta CDR3 regions underwent amplification using RNA transcripts as the source. RT-PCR in the first round (using the HTBI primer set) targeted the TCR CDR3. MiXCR was run by TCRdb on the multiplex PCR reads, yielding one entry per CDR3 protein. The table records 350,000 to 450,000 distinct CDR3 sequences, 14% of them present only once. Each diagnosis drew on symptoms, thyroxine, TRAb, thyroid ultrasound and orbital computed tomography findings.

The chain couples TRBV20-1 to TRBJ1-6; D gene uncertain. The clonotype comes from a woman in her fifties or sixties with Graves' hyperthyroidism. The source material was blood. Here the CDR3 reads CSARDLGNYSPLHF. The CDR3 DNA reads TGCAGTGCTAGAGATTTAGGGAATTATTCACCCCTCCACTTT.